This passage covers 20 T cell receptor beta chains from one sample sequenced in a study of T cell repertoires in cytomegalovirus infection. Their specific antigens are unknown. A single record per CDR3 protein comes from TCRdb applying MiXCR to the reads. The repertoire consists of a few hundred thousand distinct CDR3 sequences, with approximately 42% occurring once and the leading ten covering roughly two fifths. Sequencing used cultured PBMCs, obtained from culture after CMV antigen stimulation. All receptors come from a human donor in good health (CMV status not recorded). Some clones in this sample may be carry-over from other donors' samples.

The chain carries TRBV19 and TRBJ1-2, with D unresolved. CDR1 LNHDA and CDR2 SQIVND come from the germline V gene (reference sequence). The CDR3 length is 13 residues. Trimming left V 6 bases short and J 4 bases short, with 12 bases between. DNA for the CDR3: TGTGCCAGTAGGCAGAGTTCCCGCTATGGCTACACCTTC. Its translation is CASRQSSRYGYTF.

The rearrangement uses TRBV12-3 or TRBV12-4 and TRBJ1-1; D gene unclear. Trimming cost V 5 bases and J 2 bases, with 12 bases left between them. This CDR3 spans 14 amino acids. CDR3 region: CASSALVGNTEAFF. For the CDR3, the DNA is TGTGCCAGCAGTGCCTTAGTGGGAAACACTGAAGCTTTCTTT.

The J gene is TRBJ2-1, the V gene TRBV11-2, with TRBD2 as a possible D gene (6 bases). Germline V gene sequence: CDR1 SGHAT, CDR2 FQNNGV. Between the trimmed V and J ends, which lost 5 bases and 9 bases, there was a span of 20 bases. This CDR3 spans 15 amino acids. CDR3 in DNA: TGTGCCAGCAGCACGGGACTCCTCTTAGAGACTGAGCAGTTCTTC. Translated: CASSTGLLLETEQFF.

This chain links TRBV10-1 with TRBJ2-2; 9 bases are shared with TRBD1. Germline lookup yields CDR1 WNHNN and CDR2 SYGVQD (reference sequence). The V segment lost 5 bases and the J segment 7 bases; nucleotides outside the gene matches: 11. CDR3 size: 16 residues. This CDR3 reads CASSFDRGKVNGELFF. CDR3 coding DNA: TGCGCCAGCAGTTTTGACAGGGGGAAGGTCAACGGGGAGCTGTTTTTT.

This clonotype turned up a few times. The chain joins TRBV10-1 to TRBJ2-5; D remains unclear. This CDR3 comprises 11 residues. Germline CDR1 and CDR2: WNHNN and SYGVQD (reference sequence). The CDR3 DNA follows: TGCGTGACACCTATTTGGGAGACCCAGTACTTC. Residues: CVTPIWETQYF.

The chain is built from TRBV4-2 and TRBJ1-6; no clear D gene. V shed 0 bases and J shed 8 bases, with 11 bases lying between them. Germline CDR1 reads LGHNA; CDR2 reads YNFKEQ. The CDR3 is made up of 15 amino acids. The CDR3 loop is CASSQEGRRDSPLHF. In DNA form, the CDR3 reads TGTGCCAGCAGCCAAGAGGGCCGAAGGGATTCACCCCTCCACTTT.

In nucleotides, the CDR3 is TGTGCCAGCAGTTGGCCGGGAAACACTGAAGCTTTCTTT. Its translation: CASSWPGNTEAFF. The chain combines TRBV28 with TRBJ1-1; D gene uncertain. V was trimmed by 4 bases and J by 2 bases, leaving 8 bases between them. CDR3 length: 13 amino acids. Germline values: CDR1 MDHEN, CDR2 SYDVKM.

This chain connects TRBV20-1 to TRBJ2-7, with 11 nucleotides matching TRBD2. Germline CDR1 DFQATT, CDR2 SNEGSKA (reference sequence). This CDR3 has 14 residues. J was trimmed by 0 bases and V by 5 bases; bases with no gene match: 3. The CDR3 DNA follows: TGCAGTGCTTCTAGCGGGGGGTACTCCTACGAGCAGTACTTC. Translated, it gives CSASSGGYSYEQYF.

The V call is TRBV6-1, the J call TRBJ2-3, with 16 bases that match TRBD2. J was trimmed by 3 bases and V by 2 bases; bases with no gene match: 5. There are 18 residues in the CDR3. Per germline, CDR1 MNHNS and CDR2 SASEGT. CDR3 in DNA: TGTGCCAGCAGTGAATTGGGACTAGCGGGGGGGCGAACAGATACGCAGTATTTT. It is translated as CASSELGLAGGRTDTQYF.

V and J are TRBV12-3 or TRBV12-4 and TRBJ1-3; D ambiguous. Trimming removed 3 bases from V and 5 bases from J, with 11 bases in between. This CDR3 is 14 amino acids long. The chain's CDR3 is CASSFGIYRNTIYF. The CDR3 bases are TGTGCCAGCAGTTTCGGGATATACAGAAACACCATATATTTT.

The CDR3 bases are TGTGCCAGCAGCTTTGGGAGACTCAATGAGCAGTTCTTC. Its translation: CASSFGRLNEQFF. The rearrangement joins TRBV7-6 to TRBJ2-1, with a possible D match to TRBD2 (5 bases). The V end was cut by 3 bases, the J end by 6 bases, with 9 bases between. Per germline, CDR1 SGHVS and CDR2 FNYEAQ. There are 13 residues in the CDR3.

The chain is built from TRBV7-2 and TRBJ2-7, with TRBD1 matching 8 bases. J lost 3 bases, V lost 5 bases, and 6 bases had no gene match. CDR1 and CDR2 from the germline V gene are SGHTA and FQGNSA. The CDR3 is 14 amino acids. The CDR3 loop reads CASSTGQGVYEQYF. The CDR3 DNA follows: TGTGCCAGCAGCACCGGACAGGGCGTCTACGAGCAGTACTTC.

This sequence joins TRBV7-2 and TRBJ2-7, with D tentatively TRBD1 or TRBD2 (5 bases each). CDR1 is SGHTA and CDR2 is FQGNSA in the germline V gene. Between the trimmed V and J ends, which lost 1 base and 0 bases, there was a span of 13 bases. The CDR3 consists of 16 residues. CDR3 bases: TGTGCCAGCAGCTTAGTTGGGGGTTGGGACTCCTACGAGCAGTACTTC. It is translated as CASSLVGGWDSYEQYF.

This chain connects TRBV27 to TRBJ1-5; D unclear. CDR1 and CDR2 (germline): MNHEY, SMNVEV (reference sequence). The CDR3 is 14 residues long. V dropped 7 bases and J dropped 0 bases, with 10 bases sitting between them. CDR3 in amino acids: CASTSAGSNQPQHF. CDR3 in DNA: TGTGCCAGCACCTCAGCAGGTAGCAATCAGCCCCAGCATTTT.

The chain links TRBV6-6 to TRBJ2-7; D is unresolved. Trimming removed 0 bases at V and 0 bases at J, with 18 bases between. The CDR3 is made up of 18 amino acids. Germline loops: CDR1 MNHNY, CDR2 SVGAGI (reference sequence). In nucleotides, the CDR3 is TGTGCCAGCAGTTACTCTCTCGGTCGGCCGTCGAGCTCCTACGAGCAGTACTTC. Encoded protein: CASSYSLGRPSSSYEQYF.

This clonotype was recorded many times. The V gene is TRBV7-2, the J gene TRBJ2-2; no reliable D call. The V end was cut by 4 bases, the J end by 3 bases, with 3 bases between. The germline CDR1 and CDR2 sequences are SGHTA and FQGNSA. The CDR3 consists of 12 residues. CDR3 residues: CASSSYTGELFF. The CDR3 DNA reads as TGTGCCAGCAGCTCTTACACCGGGGAGCTGTTTTTT.

The CDR3 region is CSSGRLGLAGNNEQFF. CDR3 nucleotide sequence: TGCAGCAGCGGACGGTTAGGACTAGCGGGGAACAATGAGCAGTTCTTC. The chain joins TRBV20-1 to TRBJ2-1; 12 bases are a match to TRBD2. The CDR3 runs to 16 residues. CDR1 DFQATT and CDR2 SNEGSKA come from the germline V gene (reference sequence).

The gene calls are TRBV7-2 and TRBJ1-5, with 7 bases fitting TRBD1. CDR3 length equals 15 residues. In germline, CDR1 is SGHTA, CDR2 FQGNSA. The V segment lost 5 bases and the J segment 2 bases; nucleotides outside the gene matches: 6. The CDR3 is CASSLGGAGNQPQHF. The CDR3 DNA reads TGTGCCAGCAGCCTAGGGGGCGCGGGCAATCAGCCCCAGCATTTT.

There are a few counts of this clonotype. The J gene is TRBJ2-7, the V gene TRBV12-3 or TRBV12-4; D may be TRBD1 (6 bases). The CDR3 is 14 residues long. The ends were cut back, 7 bases at V and 1 base at J, with 14 bases in the middle. CDR3: CASTPGHSSYEQYF. Written as DNA, the CDR3 is TGTGCCAGCACACCGGGACACTCTTCCTACGAGCAGTACTTC.

This clonotype was picked up a small number of times. The chain carries TRBV12-3 or TRBV12-4 and TRBJ2-7, with D perhaps TRBD1 (5 bases). CDR3 length: 12 residues. The V end lost 5 bases, the J end lost 2 bases, and 7 bases lay between the germline ends. The DNA of the CDR3 is TGTGCCAGCAGTCCCAGGGCCTACGAGCAGTACTTC. Translation: CASSPRAYEQYF.